This entry features one TCR beta chain sequence. No antigen is known for it. No base qualities exist here, and no much larger clone lies one base off it. Explained via the paper, the time point label denotes: baseline before first vaccination. Vaccinee samples came from UK trials COV001 and COV002, including a single-blind randomized controlled phase 2/3 trial of AZD1222 (ChAdOx1 nCoV-19) in healthy adults. For TCRbeta chain sequencing, PBMC samples were collected from trial participants at day 0 and at day 28 after the second dose. The CDR3 regions of human TCRbeta chains were analyzed by immunosequencing. In the authors' own workflow: Repertoire TCRs were checked for matches against a reference library of SARS-CoV-2-specific TCRs that had been generated using the MIRA antigen-specificity platform. Breadth meant the fraction of unique TCRs that were SARS-CoV-2-associated, whereas depth meant the fraction of total T cells that were SARS-CoV-2-associated. Using the MIRA data, every spike-specific TCR was mapped to the spike region that the TCR reacted to and assigned to either a CD4 or a CD8 class. Log10-transformed breadth and depth values were compared by one-way ANOVA with Sidak's multiple comparisons tests. In TCRdb, the immuneACCESS table is reduced to in-frame sequences with V and J assigned. These tables do not hold every clone; where another copy was compared, an unresolved V gene accounts for under half, and the others remain unexplained. The D gene and trimming were derived from the DNA, and the V and J assignments and clone size from that table. The sample table holds approximately 170,000 clones, of which roughly 89% were seen once. Roughly 1.5% of the sample rests with the top ten.

The sample comes from a study of T cell responses to AZD1222 COVID-19 vaccine (dated by TCRdb to the early 2020s). For the wider study: AZD1222 recipients whose second dose came at about 4 weeks and those whose second dose came at about 12 weeks were combined into one group, since spike-specific TCR depth and breadth did not differ between the two schedules. A total of approximately 240 trial participants underwent TCR sequencing, of whom about 210 received two doses of AZD1222 and about 26 received two doses of the MenACWY control vaccine. Trial participants were enrolled by age into 18-55, 56-69 and 70-plus year subgroups, with around 150, 28 and 57 TCR-sequenced participants respectively. Findings and caveats that apply to the study as a whole: After two AZD1222 doses, both the breadth and the depth of spike-specific TCRs were significantly higher than at day 0 and than in MenACWY recipients. Conclusions about previously exposed vaccinees were limited because only six AZD1222 recipients were SARS-CoV-2 seropositive at baseline. Reportedly, close to half of the unique spike-specific TCRs recognized epitopes lying outside the regions that are mutated in the B.1.351 and B.1.1.7 variants. No day 14 peak-response samples were available, so repertoires were characterized only after the peak T cell response. The 56-69-year group was small, and its depth increase did not reach significance, likely because of low power. Participants were mostly white British and included more females than males, and it was suggested by the authors that clonal diversity may have been underestimated. The whole spike protein was spanned by vaccine-associated CD4 TCRs, and dominant responses were seen in regions 160-218 and 743-854.

The germline V gene specifies MNHEY as CDR1 and SVGEGT as CDR2. V is reduced by 0 bases and J by 1 base, leaving a spacing of 10 bases between them. Counted from cysteine to phenylalanine, this CDR3 has 16 amino acids. Only the CDR3 portion is preserved as DNA: 48 bases, with reading frame beginning at the first base. The chain is assembled from TRBV6-2 or TRBV6-3 and TRBJ1-5; the D gene remains uncertain. The receptor comes from an adult in good health. The sample was peripheral blood, taken on day 0 of AZD1222 vaccination. The nucleotide sequence reads as follows: TGTGCCAGCAGTTACTCTTGGGAGGTGAGCAATCAGCCCCAGCATTTT. This translates into CASSYSWEVSNQPQHF.